These 23 T cell receptor beta chains share one sample of origin, sequenced in a study of T cell responses to AZD1222 COVID-19 vaccine. This table comes from immunoSEQ multiplex PCR, and its TCRdb copy is limited to in-frame clones, with some not included. The table lists 50,000 or so clones, roughly 88% of them singletons, with 14% to 15% in the top ten. Sequenced material: peripheral blood, taken on day 0 of AZD1222 vaccination. The receptors come from an adult in good health.

The chain recombines TRBV19 with TRBJ2-1; possibly TRBD2 for D (5 bases). Germline V gives CDR1 LNHDA, CDR2 SQIVND (reference sequence). The CDR3 extends over 14 amino acids. Between the trimmed V and J ends, which lost 2 bases and 7 bases, there was a span of 12 bases. This chain's CDR3 is CASSIMRERNEQFF. DNA of the CDR3: TGTGCCAGTAGTATAATGAGGGAGAGGAATGAGCAGTTCTTC.

The V call is TRBV2, the J call TRBJ2-3; 8 bases are shared with TRBD2. This CDR3 contains 14 residues. Germline CDR1 reads SNHLY; CDR2 reads FYNNEI. V lost 7 bases, J lost 1 base, and 4 bases stayed unmatched. In nucleotides, the CDR3 is TGTGCCAGCACCGCGGGGGGCGGCACAGATACGCAGTATTTT. Translation: CASTAGGGTDTQYF.

The chain has TRBV27 and TRBJ1-2; possible D gene TRBD1, 6 bases. Germline values: CDR1 MNHEY, CDR2 SMNVEV (reference sequence). This CDR3 has 12 residues. With 2 bases removed from V and 8 bases from J, the gap between germline ends came to 9 bases. Here the CDR3 DNA reads TGTGCCAGCAGTTTAGGGGGCCGAGGCTACACCTTC. Encoded protein: CASSLGGRGYTF.

The chain carries TRBV5-1 and TRBJ1-5, with 7 nucleotides matching TRBD1. The CDR3 is 15 amino acids. Germline V gives CDR1 SGHRS, CDR2 YFSETQ. V dropped 4 bases and J dropped 5; count of bases not matched to a gene: 9. CDR3 sequence: CASSLSGDSHQPQHF. Here the CDR3 DNA reads TGCGCCAGCAGCCTTTCTGGGGACAGTCATCAGCCCCAGCATTTT.

This chain connects TRBV7-8 to TRBJ1-2, with a possible D match to TRBD1 (5 bases). V was shortened by 4 bases and J by 5 bases, with 17 bases between the two germline ends. Germline CDR1 reads SGHVS; CDR2 reads FQNEAQ. The CDR3 loop spans 15 amino acids. This CDR3 is CASSWDGTSGYGYTF. The CDR3 DNA sequence: TGTGCCAGCAGCTGGGACGGAACTTCGGGTTATGGCTACACCTTC.

The genes are TRBV6-1 and TRBJ1-5; TRBD1 might be the D (5 bases). The CDR3 has 14 residues. Trimming shortened V by 3 bases and J by 5 bases, and 11 bases separated the two germline ends. CDR1 and CDR2 (germline): MNHNS, SASEGT. The CDR3 DNA sequence: TGTGCCAGCAGTGACCGGGACTTATATCAGCCCCAGCATTTT. This encodes CASSDRDLYQPQHF.

The J gene is TRBJ2-1, the V gene TRBV6-6; 15 positions agree with TRBD2. The CDR3 spans 18 residues. V lost 6 bases to trimming and J lost 8 bases; unmatched junction nucleotides: 14. Germline CDR1 reads MNHNY; CDR2 reads SVGAGI (reference sequence). CDR3 loop: CASSRVGLAGGPRHEQFF. CDR3 DNA: TGTGCCAGCAGCCGAGTCGGACTAGCGGGAGGGCCGAGGCATGAGCAGTTCTTC.

The chain combines TRBV5-6 with TRBJ2-3; 8 bases fit TRBD2. V trimming: 2 bases; J trimming: 2 bases; junction bases outside the gene matches: 4. Germline V gene data show CDR1 as SGHDT and CDR2 as YYEEEE. This CDR3 region has 15 residues. The CDR3 loop reads CASSFKTSATDTQYF. CDR3 DNA sequence: TGTGCCAGCAGCTTTAAGACTAGCGCCACAGATACGCAGTATTTT.

In this sample, this clone turned up once. V usage is TRBV7-2 and J usage is TRBJ1-1, with D hard to call. Looked up from germline, CDR1 is SGHTA and CDR2 is FQGNSA. The V and J ends lost 1 base and 13 bases respectively, with 13 bases between them. This CDR3 has 12 amino acids. The CDR3 reads CASSLVGRDGFF. In nucleotides, the CDR3 is TGTGCCAGCAGCTTAGTGGGTAGGGATGGTTTCTTT. Filled out from reference TRBV7-2 and TRBJ1-1, the complete variable domain reads GAGVSQSPSNKVTEKGKDVELRCDPISGHTALYWYRQSLGQGLEFLIYFQGNSAPDKSGLPSDRFSAERTGGSVSTLTIQRTQQEDSAVYLCASSLVGRDGFFGQGTRLTVV.

The chain combines TRBV19 with TRBJ1-5; TRBD1 might be the D (5 bases). Germline V gene sequence: CDR1 LNHDA, CDR2 SQIVND (reference sequence). CDR3 length: 12 residues. The CDR3 bases are TGTGCGGTAGGGGATAGCAATCAGCCCCAGCATTTT. This gives the protein CAVGDSNQPQHF. Full variable domain (rest looked up from reference TRBV19 and TRBJ1-5): DGGITQSPKYLFRKEGQNVTLSCEQNLNHDAMYWYRQDPGQGLRLIYYSQIVNDFQKGDIAEGYSVSREKKESFPLTVTSAQKNPTAFYLCAVGDSNQPQHFGDGTRLSIL.

The V gene is TRBV10-3, the J gene TRBJ2-5; 9 nucleotides agree with TRBD2. The trim removed 2 bases at V and 4 bases at J, leaving 2 bases unmatched. In germline, CDR1 is ENHRY, CDR2 SYGVKD. The CDR3 has 14 amino acids. CDR3 in amino acids: CAISEPAGGETQYF. The CDR3 DNA sequence: TGTGCCATCAGTGAGCCAGCGGGAGGAGAGACCCAGTACTTC.

V is TRBV29-1 and J is TRBJ2-3, with D tentatively TRBD1 or TRBD2 (5 bases each). Trimming pared 6 bases from V and 0 bases from J, leaving 13 bases between. Germline assignment: CDR1 SQVTM and CDR2 ANQGSEA. The CDR3 has 14 amino acids. CDR3 sequence (DNA): TGCAGCGTAACCGGGACCCCGAGCACAGATACGCAGTATTTT. Protein product: CSVTGTPSTDTQYF.

The chain recombines TRBV30 with TRBJ1-2; D is ambiguous. The CDR3 contains 12 residues. V was clipped by 5 bases and J by 4 bases, with 11 bases between them. Germline V gene sequence: CDR1 GTSNPN, CDR2 SVGIG (reference sequence). CDR3 in amino acids: CAWAGSFYGYTF. DNA of the CDR3: TGTGCCTGGGCGGGCTCCTTCTATGGCTACACCTTC.

As concerns this clone: The junction shows a germline mismatch at one end, possibly a read error. Here the CDR3 DNA reads TGTGCCAGCAATGAACAGCCGGGACTGATGTATGGCTACACCTTC. Translated: CASNEQPGLMYGYTF. This chain connects TRBV2 to TRBJ1-2; maybe TRBD1 (5 bases). The CDR3 sequence is 15 residues long. The V gene's germline CDR1 is SNHLY and CDR2 FYNNEI. The full variable domain, in which reference TRBV2 and TRBJ1-2 provide the parts outside the CDR3, is EPEVTQTPSHQVTQMGQEVILRCVPISNHLYFYWYRQILGQKVEFLVSFYNNEISEKSEIFDDQFSVERPDGSNFTLKIRSTKLEDSAMYFCASNEQPGLMYGYTFGSGTRLTVV.

V is TRBV11-3 and J is TRBJ2-7, with 8 positions matching TRBD1. The CDR3 is 15 amino acids. V lost 5 bases, J lost 1 base, and 7 bases stayed unmatched. The germline gives CDR1 SGHNT, CDR2 YENEEA. The CDR3 protein is CASSAGTGESYEQYF. Written as DNA, the CDR3 is TGTGCCAGCAGCGCCGGGACAGGTGAATCCTACGAGCAGTACTTC.

The rearrangement links TRBV14 to TRBJ1-1; D may be TRBD1 (5 bases). Germline V gives CDR1 SGHDN, CDR2 FVKESK. The CDR3 is 14 residues long. V shed 6 bases and J shed 3 bases, with 14 bases lying between them. CDR3 nucleotide sequence: TGTGCCAGCAGTCTCGGGGGGGACGACACTGAAGCTTTCTTT. Amino acids: CASSLGGDDTEAFF. The full variable domain, with the rest looked up from reference TRBV14 and TRBJ1-1, is EAGVTQFPSHSVIEKGQTVTLRCDPISGHDNLYWYRRVMGKEIKFLLHFVKESKQDESGMPNNRFLAERTGGTYSTLKVQPAELEDSGVYFCASSLGGDDTEAFFGQGTRLTVV.

The rearrangement links TRBV6-5 to TRBJ1-1, with 7 nucleotides matching TRBD1. The trim removed 6 bases at V and 8 bases at J, leaving 3 bases unmatched. CDR1 and CDR2 from the germline V gene are MNHEY and SVGAGI. CDR3 length equals 11 residues. This CDR3 is CASRGGQEAFF. The DNA of the CDR3 is TGTGCCAGCAGGGGGGGACAGGAAGCTTTCTTT.

The chain recombines TRBV9 with TRBJ2-3; TRBD2 agrees at 9 bases. V dropped 0 bases and J dropped 0; count of bases not matched to a gene: 11. Germline-derived CDR1 and CDR2 are SGDLS and YYNGEE. CDR3 length: 19 residues. The CDR3 here is CASSVAKGGRAPSTDTQYF. The CDR3 coding sequence is TGTGCCAGCAGCGTAGCAAAGGGCGGGAGGGCCCCTAGCACAGATACGCAGTATTTT.

The chain employs TRBV29-1 and TRBJ2-1, with TRBD1 identical over 11 bases. After removal of 7 bases from V and 8 bases from J, the junction contained 4 bases not matched to a gene. CDR1 and CDR2 from the germline V gene are SQVTM and ANQGSEA. The CDR3 covers 12 residues. The CDR3 DNA reads TGCAGCGCCGGACAGGGGGCCGATGAGCAGTTCTTC. Protein product: CSAGQGADEQFF.

V is TRBV6-1 and J is TRBJ1-6; 7 bases line up with TRBD1. The CDR3 contains 15 residues. The germline V gene encodes CDR1 MNHNS and CDR2 SASEGT. The ends lost 3 bases at V and 5 bases at J; junction bases unmatched: 4. Here the CDR3 DNA reads TGTGCCAGCAGTGACGCCGGGACAGATAATTCACCCCTCCACTTT. Its protein product is CASSDAGTDNSPLHF.

This clone has just one count. V is TRBV5-1 and J is TRBJ2-3; the match to TRBD2 covers 8 bases. CDR1 and CDR2 from the germline V gene are SGHRS and YFSETQ. The CDR3 runs 17 residues. The J segment lost 0 bases and the V segment lost 4 bases, leaving 10 bases of the junction unmatched. DNA for the CDR3: TGCGCCAGCAGCATAGACTCAGCGGGAGATAGCACAGATACGCAGTATTTT. Protein sequence: CASSIDSAGDSTDTQYF. Full variable domain (outside the CDR3, taken from reference TRBV5-1 and TRBJ2-3): KAGVTQTPRYLIKTRGQQVTLSCSPISGHRSVSWYQQTPGQGLQFLFEYFSETQRNKGNFPGRFSGRQFSNSRSEMNVSTLELGDSALYLCASSIDSAGDSTDTQYFGPGTRLTVL.

The V call is TRBV9, the J call TRBJ2-5; no reliable D call. Trimming removed 0 bases at V and 4 bases at J, with 16 bases between. CDR1 is SGDLS, CDR2 YYNGEE, per germline. This CDR3 contains 16 residues. CDR3 region: CASSVDEQIRGETQYF. The DNA of the CDR3 is TGTGCCAGCAGCGTAGATGAGCAAATCAGAGGAGAGACCCAGTACTTC.

This chain uses TRBV6-5 with TRBJ2-7, with D possibly being TRBD1 (5 bases). CDR3 length: 14 amino acids. In germline, CDR1 is MNHEY, CDR2 SVGAGI. V dropped 7 bases and J dropped 6 bases, with 19 bases sitting between them. In nucleotides, the CDR3 is TGTGCCAGCACCGACAGTCCACTCACGGGCGAGCAGTACTTC. It specifies CASTDSPLTGEQYF.